Listed below are T cell receptor beta chains from one sample, sequenced in a study of OX40 agonist ivuxolimab in advanced cancers. Sequencing used immunoSEQ multiplex PCR; TCRdb keeps in-frame clones, though not all of them. This sample carries some 75,000 clones, 70% to 90% of them seen once, and the ten largest clones take around 0.7%. Sequencing was performed on CD4+ or CD8+ T cells sorted from blood, taken in a trial of the OX40 agonist ivuxolimab. These receptors came from an adult with an advanced solid tumor such as melanoma, head and neck, liver or kidney cancer. CDR3s include the opening cysteine and the closing phenylalanine or tryptophan. The order of the fields is clone size, V gene, D gene, J gene, CDR3 protein, CDR3 DNA. The D gene is left open where the match is weak. Some rows mark clone size as missing; the rest say once, few, many or name a class of expanded clone.

NA	TRBV27	NA	TRBJ2-3	CATWTDLEQYF	TGTGCCACCTGGACCGACCTAGAACAGTATTTT
few	TRBV30	NA	TRBJ1-2	CAWSVTHGYTF	TGTGCCTGGAGTGTTACCCACGGCTACACCTTC
NA	TRBV10-1	TRBD2	TRBJ2-2	CASSETPGLAGYPNTGELFF	TGCGCCAGCAGTGAGACCCCGGGACTAGCGGGATATCCGAACACCGGGGAGCTGTTTTTT
NA	TRBV30	NA	TRBJ1-2	CAWSVKGNGYTF	TGTGCCTGGAGTGTAAAGGGAAATGGCTACACCTTC
NA	TRBV28	NA	TRBJ1-2	CASSFRIPYYGYTF	TGTGCCAGCAGTTTCCGTATACCATACTATGGCTACACCTTC
NA	TRBV9	NA	TRBJ1-6	CASSVDGQFSSPLHF	TGTGCCAGCAGCGTAGATGGCCAGTTTAGCTCACCCCTCCACTTT
NA	TRBV29-1	NA	TRBJ1-2	CSAWGADGYTF	TGCAGCGCTTGGGGGGCAGATGGCTACACCTTC
NA	TRBV19	TRBD1	TRBJ1-1	CASSTPPGTGVDTEAFF	TGTGCCAGTAGTACCCCCCCCGGGACAGGGGTTGACACTGAAGCTTTCTTT
NA	TRBV9	NA	TRBJ2-2	CASSGPRGLGELFF	TGTGCCAGCAGCGGACCTCGGGGACTCGGGGAGCTGTTTTTT
NA	TRBV27	NA	TRBJ2-1	CASSPTTGSYNEQFF	TGTGCCAGCAGTCCGACCACAGGATCCTACAATGAGCAGTTCTTC
NA	TRBV5-1	TRBD1	TRBJ1-1	CASSFRDRNTEAFF	TGCGCCAGCAGCTTCCGGGACAGGAACACTGAAGCTTTCTTT
few	TRBV30	NA	TRBJ2-7	CAWSDRRFSYEQYF	TGTGCCTGGAGTGATCGCAGATTCTCCTACGAGCAGTACTTC
NA	TRBV4-1	NA	TRBJ2-7	CASSKYGDHPPYEQYF	TGCGCCAGCAGCAAGTACGGGGATCATCCTCCCTACGAGCAGTACTTC
NA	TRBV11-2	NA	TRBJ2-7	CASSLSGDPYEQYF	TGTGCCAGCAGCTTATCGGGGGACCCCTACGAGCAGTACTTC
once	TRBV5-1	TRBD1	TRBJ2-1	CASSLSGQVYNEQFF	TGCGCCAGCAGCTTGAGCGGACAGGTATACAATGAGCAGTTCTTC
NA	TRBV30	NA	TRBJ1-3	CAWSRGFGRAQSGNTIYF	TGTGCCTGGAGTAGAGGATTTGGGAGGGCCCAGTCTGGAAACACCATATATTTT
NA	TRBV19	NA	TRBJ1-1	CASSTQVNTEAFF	TGTGCCAGTAGTACCCAGGTTAATACTGAAGCTTTCTTT
NA	TRBV5-1	NA	TRBJ2-5	CASSSLGRETQYF	TGCGCCAGCAGCTCATTAGGAAGAGAGACCCAGTACTTC
NA	TRBV18	NA	TRBJ1-1	CASSPLRGGNTEAFF	TGTGCCAGCTCACCTCTGAGGGGGGGGAACACTGAAGCTTTCTTT
NA	TRBV19	TRBD1	TRBJ1-1	CASTEKGQGRGLTEAFF	TGTGCCAGTACCGAAAAGGGACAGGGGAGGGGTTTGACTGAAGCTTTCTTT
NA	TRBV6-5	NA	TRBJ1-2	CASSSYRDYGYTF	TGTGCCAGCAGTTCTTACAGGGACTATGGCTACACCTTC
few	TRBV19	NA	TRBJ1-4	CASSAPGPLYGKLFF	TGTGCCAGTAGCGCCCCAGGGCCTTTATACGGAAAACTGTTTTTT
once	TRBV19	NA	TRBJ2-7	CATSPRSPGPNYEQYF	TGTGCCACCTCGCCGAGGTCGCCGGGACCGAACTACGAGCAGTACTTC
NA	TRBV9	TRBD2	TRBJ2-5	CASSPRSGWEGIETQYF	TGTGCCAGCAGCCCTCGGTCCGGGTGGGAGGGCATTGAGACCCAGTACTTC
NA	TRBV7-3	TRBD2	TRBJ2-1	CASSLTARTSGRNDNEQFF	TGTGCCAGCAGCTTAACGGCCCGTACTAGCGGGAGGAACGACAATGAGCAGTTCTTC
NA	TRBV25-1	NA	TRBJ2-5	CASSEYGGQETQYF	TGTGCCAGCAGTGAATACGGCGGGCAAGAGACCCAGTACTTC
NA	TRBV7-8	NA	TRBJ1-2	CASSPGGPNGYTF	TGTGCCAGCAGCCCCGGCGGGCCTAATGGCTACACCTTC
NA	TRBV30	NA	TRBJ2-5	CAWSVTWETQYF	TGTGCCTGGAGTGTGACATGGGAGACCCAGTACTTC
NA	TRBV5-1	NA	TRBJ1-5	CASSLNYSPDQPQHF	TGCGCCAGTAGCTTGAACTACTCCCCGGATCAGCCCCAGCATTTT
NA	TRBV2	NA	TRBJ2-5	CASSEERGTQYF	TGTGCCAGCAGTGAAGAACGGGGGACCCAGTACTTC
NA	TRBV27	NA	TRBJ2-5	CASSRKYQETQYF	TGTGCCAGCAGTCGCAAGTACCAAGAGACCCAGTACTTC
once	TRBV28	TRBD1	TRBJ2-3	CASSLGTGRDYSTDTQYF	TGTGCCAGCAGTTTGGGGACAGGGCGGGATTATAGCACAGATACGCAGTATTTT
NA	TRBV5-4	NA	TRBJ2-5	CASSLNNFETQYF	TGTGCCAGCAGCTTGAATAATTTTGAGACCCAGTACTTC
NA	TRBV7-2	TRBD2	TRBJ2-7	CASSLGMGREGSF	TGTGCCAGCAGCTTAGGGATGGGCAGGGAGGGTTCCTTC
NA	TRBV7-9	TRBD2	TRBJ2-2	CASRISGRAAGELFF	TGTGCCAGCAGGATTAGCGGGAGGGCCGCCGGGGAGCTGTTTTTT
NA	TRBV2	TRBD1	TRBJ2-7	CASSGSRGPREQYF	TGTGCCAGCAGTGGAAGCAGGGGGCCCCGGGAGCAGTACTTC
NA	TRBV6-5	TRBD2	TRBJ2-3	CASSPTSGRADTQYF	TGTGCCAGCAGCCCGACTAGCGGGAGGGCAGATACGCAGTATTTT
NA	TRBV19	TRBD1	TRBJ1-2	CATHDRGENYGYTF	TGTGCCACCCACGACAGGGGCGAAAACTATGGCTACACCTTC
NA	TRBV2	TRBD2	TRBJ2-5	CASTPFLTSGINSGETQYF	TGTGCCAGCACCCCGTTCCTAACTAGCGGGATTAATTCAGGAGAGACCCAGTACTTC
NA	TRBV19	NA	TRBJ1-1	CASSLGRGSEAFF	TGTGCCAGTAGCCTGGGCAGGGGATCTGAAGCTTTCTTT
NA	TRBV7-6	NA	TRBJ2-1	CASSLGADDNEQFF	TGTGCCAGCAGCTTAGGGGCGGACGACAATGAGCAGTTCTTC
NA	TRBV27	NA	TRBJ1-2	CASSQQGYGYTF	TGTGCCAGCAGTCAACAGGGCTATGGCTACACCTTC
NA	TRBV6-6	NA	TRBJ1-5	CASSSHNPSNQPQHF	TGTGCCAGCAGTTCACACAACCCGAGCAATCAGCCCCAGCATTTT
NA	TRBV5-1	TRBD1	TRBJ1-2	CASSSTGGAEHYTF	TGCGCCAGCAGCTCGACAGGGGGCGCGGAGCACTACACCTTC
few	TRBV15	TRBD2	TRBJ2-4	CATSRASGTTGNIQYF	TGTGCCACCAGCAGAGCAAGCGGGACCACTGGGAACATTCAGTACTTC
NA	TRBV19	TRBD1	TRBJ1-6	CASSGQGKISPLHF	TGTGCCAGTAGTGGACAGGGAAAGATCTCACCCCTCCACTTT
NA	TRBV10-3	NA	TRBJ2-3	CATAADQGPADTQYF	TGTGCCACCGCGGCCGATCAGGGGCCCGCCGATACGCAGTATTTT
NA	TRBV15	NA	TRBJ2-7	CATSRDHHEQYF	TGTGCCACCAGCAGAGATCACCACGAGCAGTACTTC
NA	TRBV6-6	TRBD2	TRBJ2-7	CASGRENHEQYF	TGTGCCAGTGGGCGGGAGAACCACGAGCAGTACTTC
NA	TRBV4-3	NA	TRBJ1-2	CASSQDLSEGSYGYTF	TGCGCCAGCAGCCAAGATCTCAGCGAGGGAAGCTATGGCTACACCTTC
NA	TRBV7-6	TRBD2	TRBJ2-3	CASSLNSGGTTDTQYF	TGTGCCAGCAGCTTGAATAGCGGGGGGACCACAGATACGCAGTATTTT
NA	TRBV6-5	NA	TRBJ1-1	CASSYGGGNTEAFF	TGTGCCAGCAGTTATGGGGGGGGGAACACTGAAGCTTTCTTT